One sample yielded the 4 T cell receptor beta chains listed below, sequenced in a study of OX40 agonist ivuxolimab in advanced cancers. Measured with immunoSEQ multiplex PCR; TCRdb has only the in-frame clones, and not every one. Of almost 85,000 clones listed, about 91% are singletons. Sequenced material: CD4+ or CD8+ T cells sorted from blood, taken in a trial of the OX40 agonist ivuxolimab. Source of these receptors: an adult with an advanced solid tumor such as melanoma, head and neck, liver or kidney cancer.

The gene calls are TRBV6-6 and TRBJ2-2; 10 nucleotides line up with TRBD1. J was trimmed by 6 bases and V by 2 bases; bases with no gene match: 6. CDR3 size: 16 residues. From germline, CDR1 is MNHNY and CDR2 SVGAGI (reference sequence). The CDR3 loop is CASSYPGQGGAGELFF. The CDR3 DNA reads TGTGCCAGCAGTTACCCCGGACAGGGGGGAGCCGGGGAGCTGTTTTTT.

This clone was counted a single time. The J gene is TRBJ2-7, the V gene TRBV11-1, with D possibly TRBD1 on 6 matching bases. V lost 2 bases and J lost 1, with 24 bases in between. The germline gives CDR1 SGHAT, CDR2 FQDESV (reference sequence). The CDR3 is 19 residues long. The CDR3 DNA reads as TGTGCCAGCAGCTTAATACAGGGTAAAGTACATTATTCTTCCTACGAGCAGTACGTC. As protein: CASSLIQGKVHYSSYEQYV.

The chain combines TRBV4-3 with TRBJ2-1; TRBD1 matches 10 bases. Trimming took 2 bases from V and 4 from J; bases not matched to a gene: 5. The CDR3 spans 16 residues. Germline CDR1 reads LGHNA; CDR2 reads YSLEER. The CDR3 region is CASSQRDRGLYNEQFF. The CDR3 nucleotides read TGCGCCAGCAGCCAAAGGGACAGGGGTCTTTACAATGAGCAGTTCTTC.

CDR3 in DNA: TGTGCCAGCAGCTTGAATCCTCCCGGAAACACCATATATTTT. This translates into CASSLNPPGNTIYF. The V call is TRBV5-6, the J call TRBJ1-3; unclear D gene. Trimming took 1 base from V and 4 from J, leaving 9 bases between them. Germline lookup yields CDR1 SGHDT and CDR2 YYEEEE. The CDR3 extends over 14 amino acids.